This T cell receptor (beta chain) was observed in a study of OX40 agonist ivuxolimab in advanced cancers. No patient had autoimmune disease or received systemic immunosuppression. This clone was detected once. The protocol was immunoSEQ multiplex PCR, while the TCRdb copy is restricted to in-frame clones and leaves out a portion. Of 75,000 or so clones in the sample, roughly four fifths are singletons; the top ten hold 20% to 25%. The germline gives CDR1 GTSNPN, CDR2 SVGIG (reference sequence). Between the trimmed V and J ends, which lost 0 bases and 4 bases, there was a span of 12 bases. There are 14 residues in the CDR3.

The source of this sequence is an adult with an advanced solid tumor such as melanoma, head and neck, liver or kidney cancer. V usage is TRBV30 and J usage is TRBJ1-2; no clear D. Here the sequenced sample was CD4+ or CD8+ T cells sorted from blood, taken in a trial of the OX40 agonist ivuxolimab. CDR3 in DNA: TGTGCCTGGAGTGTAACGCGGCGGGGCTATGGCTACACCTTC. As protein: CAWSVTRRGYGYTF.